This T cell receptor (beta chain) was recovered during a study of blood T cell repertoires in COVID-19. Study-level information: Some COVID-19 samples were acute and others convalescent; all came from the United States, Italy and Spain. Sources were T cells, B-cell-depleted T cells, or PBMCs; the material itself was cDNA or gDNA.

V was trimmed by 5 bases and J by 1 base, leaving 8 bases between them. The germline V gene encodes CDR1 SGHNT and CDR2 YENEEA. The CDR3 is made up of 13 amino acids. The authors' processing: Estimates of nucleated cell counts were drawn from the amplification of reference gene primers. The protocol was immunoSEQ multiplex PCR, while the TCRdb copy is restricted to in-frame clones and leaves out a portion. That table is the source of V, J and clone size, and D and trimming were worked out from the DNA. Among some 180,000 clones listed, around 85% were seen once. The material sequenced was peripheral blood. This clonotype was sampled from a woman aged 55-75 years with acute or convalescent COVID-19. The rearrangement joins TRBV11-3 to TRBJ2-5; D gene ambiguous. The chain's CDR3 is CASSRRVQETQYF. The DNA for the CDR3 is TGTGCCAGCAGCCGACGGGTCCAAGAGACCCAGTACTTC.